A single sample is the source of the 26 T cell receptor beta chains below, sequenced in a study of control samples from healthy donors and cancer patients. Assay: immunoSEQ multiplex PCR; the TCRdb copy retains only in-frame clones and omits some. The repertoire consists of 150,000 or so clones, with around nine tenths occurring once and the leading ten covering 1.5% to 2%. Sequenced material: blood. These receptors were obtained from a man aged 18 to 30 in good health.

V is TRBV7-8 and J is TRBJ2-2, with 11 bases lining up with TRBD2. The CDR3 totals 17 residues. J was trimmed by 5 bases and V by 1 base; bases with no gene match: 6. Germline assignment: CDR1 SGHVS and CDR2 FQNEAQ. The CDR3 reads CASSLVSASGGTGELFF. The CDR3 DNA sequence: TGTGCCAGCAGCTTAGTTTCTGCTAGCGGGGGGACCGGGGAGCTGTTTTTT.

This CDR3 reads CASTQTGGSYETQYF. CDR3 in DNA: TGTGCCAGCACCCAGACAGGGGGCAGTTACGAGACCCAGTACTTC. The J gene is TRBJ2-5, the V gene TRBV27, with TRBD1 identical over 10 bases. The germline gives CDR1 MNHEY, CDR2 SMNVEV (reference sequence). This CDR3 has 15 amino acids. J was trimmed by 5 bases and V by 7 bases; bases with no gene match: 10.

The chain uses TRBV6-6 and TRBJ2-7; D perhaps matches TRBD2 (6 bases). Germline CDR1 reads MNHNY; CDR2 reads SVGAGI (reference sequence). The CDR3 is 13 residues long. V lost 8 bases to trimming and J lost 4 bases, with 15 bases between them. The CDR3 protein is CASRLGGPYEQYF. The CDR3 region has the DNA TGTGCCAGCCGACTCGGGGGACCTTACGAGCAGTACTTC.

This rearrangement joins TRBV9 to TRBJ1-2; 9 positions agree with TRBD1. CDR3 length equals 11 residues. Germline lookup yields CDR1 SGDLS and CDR2 YYNGEE. V lost 7 bases and J lost 6; bases outside the gene matches: 1. The CDR3 sequence: CASGQGNGYTF. The DNA of the CDR3 is TGTGCCAGCGGACAGGGGAATGGCTACACCTTC. Full variable domain (rest looked up from reference TRBV9 and TRBJ1-2): DSGVTQTPKHLITATGQRVTLRCSPRSGDLSVYWYQQSLDQGLQFLIQYYNGEERAKGNILERFSAQQFPDLHSELNLSSLELGDSALYFCASGQGNGYTFGSGTRLTVV.

V and J are TRBV4-3 and TRBJ2-3, with D unresolved. V lost 5 bases and J lost 4, with 13 bases in between. The CDR3 runs 14 residues. From germline, CDR1 is LGHNA and CDR2 YSLEER. The CDR3 sequence is CASSVQGAADTQYF. The CDR3 DNA reads TGCGCCAGCAGCGTACAAGGAGCAGCAGATACGCAGTATTTT.

This clone was seen once. The J gene is TRBJ1-1, the V gene TRBV12-5, with a possible D match to TRBD1 (6 bases). The CDR3 covers 16 residues. V was shortened by 0 bases and J by 5 bases, with 16 bases between the two germline ends. Germline V lookup: CDR1 LGHNT, CDR2 FRNRAP. The CDR3 DNA reads as TGTGCTAGTGGTTTGGTACTGGGGGGGCGGATTACTGAAGCTTTCTTT. Translated, it gives CASGLVLGGRITEAFF.

This clone was found a few times. The J gene is TRBJ1-5, the V gene TRBV4-2; D call uncertain. There are 12 residues in the CDR3. Germline V gene sequence: CDR1 LGHNA, CDR2 YNFKEQ. The germline V and J ends were trimmed by 6 bases and 7 bases, with 10 bases remaining between them. The CDR3 is CASSVLGQPQHF. Written as DNA, the CDR3 is TGTGCCAGCAGTGTCTTGGGACAGCCCCAGCATTTT.

The rearrangement uses TRBV7-2 and TRBJ2-1, with 8 bases matching TRBD2. Germline values: CDR1 SGHTA, CDR2 FQGNSA. Trimming at V came to 5 bases and at J to 3 bases, leaving 6 bases not matched to a gene. CDR3 length: 15 residues. The CDR3 is CASSLTGTSYNEQFF. CDR3 DNA sequence: TGTGCCAGCAGCCTCACCGGGACTAGCTACAATGAGCAGTTCTTC.

In this sample, this clone turned up once. V is TRBV5-6 and J is TRBJ1-2; 9 bases match TRBD1. The J segment lost 5 bases and the V segment lost 4 bases, leaving 6 bases of the junction unmatched. The CDR3 is made up of 14 amino acids. CDR1 is SGHDT, CDR2 YYEEEE, per germline. The CDR3 nucleotides read TGTGCCAGCAGCCCCGGGACAGGGCTTTATGGCTACACCTTC. Its translation: CASSPGTGLYGYTF. Using reference TRBV5-6 and TRBJ1-2 for the parts outside the CDR3, the full variable domain is DAGVTQSPTHLIKTRGQQVTLRCSPKSGHDTVSWYQQALGQGPQFIFQYYEEEERQRGNFPDRFSGHQFPNYSSELNVNALLLGDSALYLCASSPGTGLYGYTFGSGTRLTVV.

The sample holds one count of this clone. The chain couples TRBV7-2 to TRBJ1-1; 7 nucleotides align to TRBD1. The CDR3 is made up of 13 amino acids. The trim removed 6 bases at V and 3 bases at J, leaving 4 bases unmatched. The germline V gene encodes CDR1 SGHTA and CDR2 FQGNSA. The CDR3, as DNA: TGTGCCAGCAGGAATACAGGGGACACTGAAGCTTTCTTT. As protein: CASRNTGDTEAFF.

As for this clone: The same CDR3 is also encoded by other DNA sequences in this sample. The gene calls are TRBV5-6 and TRBJ1-4; D is unresolved. CDR3 length: 14 residues. Trimming removed 4 bases at V and 0 bases at J, with 7 bases between. Germline CDR1 reads SGHDT; CDR2 reads YYEEEE. The CDR3 bases are TGTGCCAGCAGCCTGGTTGCAACTAATGAAAAACTGTTTTTT. Translation: CASSLVATNEKLFF.

This sequence joins TRBV7-9 and TRBJ2-4; 9 nucleotides match TRBD1. V shed 5 bases, J shed 5 bases, and the junction held 13 bases outside the gene matches. Germline loops: CDR1 SEHNR, CDR2 FQNEAQ (reference sequence). This CDR3 has 17 residues. The CDR3 loop is CASSPPWDRELQNIQYF. The CDR3 DNA reads as TGTGCCAGCAGCCCCCCGTGGGACAGGGAATTACAAAACATTCAGTACTTC.

The rearrangement links TRBV6-6 to TRBJ2-7; possibly TRBD2 for D (5 bases). The germline V gene has CDR1 MNHNY and CDR2 SVGAGI (reference sequence). CDR3 size: 13 residues. V lost 4 bases and J 7 bases, leaving 14 bases between the germline ends. DNA of the CDR3: TGTGCCAGCAGTTCGGCGGGCGAGCGGGAGCAGTACTTC. Encoded protein: CASSSAGEREQYF.

This sequence joins TRBV11-2 and TRBJ2-7; the D is unclear. Germline CDR1 and CDR2: SGHAT and FQNNGV. The CDR3 extends over 12 amino acids. V was trimmed by 8 bases and J by 6 bases, leaving 14 bases between them. This CDR3 reads CASSASRSEQYF. In DNA, the CDR3 is TGTGCCAGCTCAGCGTCCAGATCCGAGCAGTACTTC.

This chain links TRBV9 with TRBJ2-3; D remains unclear. There are 13 residues in the CDR3. Germline V gives CDR1 SGDLS, CDR2 YYNGEE. The V end was cut by 5 bases, the J end by 8 bases, with 15 bases between. Written as DNA, the CDR3 is TGTGCCAGCAGTTTTGGTCCAGAGGTTACGCAGTATTTT. The encoded protein is CASSFGPEVTQYF.

The rearrangement joins TRBV7-7 to TRBJ2-4; 9 positions match TRBD1. There are 15 residues in the CDR3. Germline-derived CDR1 and CDR2 are SSHAT and FNYEAQ (reference sequence). V lost 5 bases and J lost 7; bases outside the gene matches: 9. The CDR3 DNA follows: TGTGCCAGCAGCACCTACAGGGGGCGCCGGAACATTCAGTACTTC. Amino acid sequence: CASSTYRGRRNIQYF.

The rearrangement uses TRBV28 and TRBJ1-3, with D tentatively TRBD1 (6 bases). Trimming cost V 5 bases and J 4 bases, with 15 bases left between them. Per the germline V gene, CDR1 is MDHEN and CDR2 is SYDVKM. The CDR3 extends over 15 amino acids. The CDR3 bases are TGTGCCAGCAGTCCCCCCGGGACACCAGGAAACACCATATATTTT. Translation: CASSPPGTPGNTIYF.

This chain links TRBV28 with TRBJ1-6, with TRBD1 as a possible D gene (6 bases). V gave up 6 bases and J gave up 6 bases, with 12 bases separating them. The germline V gene has CDR1 MDHEN and CDR2 SYDVKM. This CDR3 region has 14 residues. The CDR3 sequence: CASSQLQGNSPLHF. The CDR3 DNA reads as TGTGCCAGCAGCCAACTACAGGGTAATTCACCCCTCCACTTT.

V is TRBV25-1 and J is TRBJ2-7, with D unresolved. The CDR3 is 15 amino acids. V was cut by 7 bases and J by 1 base, with 17 bases left in between. CDR1 is MGHDK, CDR2 SYGVNS, per germline. CDR3 in amino acids: CASTPRGDASYEQYF. The CDR3 DNA follows: TGTGCCAGCACCCCGCGCGGTGATGCATCCTACGAGCAGTACTTC.

This CDR3 reads CASSLTKDQPQHF. CDR3 coding DNA: TGTGCCAGCAGCTTAACGAAGGATCAGCCCCAGCATTTT. The rearrangement joins TRBV7-9 to TRBJ1-5; D uncertain. V was trimmed by 2 bases and J by 5 bases, leaving 7 bases between them. This CDR3 has 13 amino acids. CDR1 and CDR2 (germline): SEHNR, FQNEAQ (reference sequence).

V and J are TRBV6-2 or TRBV6-3 and TRBJ2-2; tentatively, D is TRBD2 (5 bases). Germline V gives CDR1 MNHEY, CDR2 SVGEGT. This CDR3 comprises 16 residues. Trimming shortened V by 2 bases and J by 0 bases, and 10 bases separated the two germline ends. The CDR3 coding sequence is TGTGCCAGCAGTTACAAACGGCGGGCGAACACCGGGGAGCTGTTTTTT. It is translated as CASSYKRRANTGELFF.

The rearrangement uses TRBV7-9 and TRBJ2-6; the match to TRBD2 covers 8 bases. The CDR3 has 18 residues. With V trimmed by 1 base and J by 0 bases, 5 bases remained unmatched. Germline-derived CDR1 and CDR2 are SEHNR and FQNEAQ (reference sequence). The CDR3 region has the DNA TGTGCCAGCAGCTTAGGGTCTAGCGGGCTCTCTGGGGCCAACGTCCTGACTTTC. Its translation: CASSLGSSGLSGANVLTF.

This clone was seen only once. The CDR3 sequence is CASSPQPGLTNYGYTF. DNA for the CDR3: TGTGCCAGCAGCCCGCAGCCGGGATTGACTAACTATGGCTACACCTTC. The chain carries TRBV11-2 and TRBJ1-2; D not certain. V lost 5 bases, J lost 0 bases, and 16 bases lay in between. CDR1 is SGHAT and CDR2 is FQNNGV in the germline V gene. CDR3 size: 16 residues.

V gene TRBV6-6 combines with J gene TRBJ1-5, with D unresolved. The ends were cut back, 2 bases at V and 6 bases at J, with 14 bases in the middle. This CDR3 has 15 residues. Germline CDR1 and CDR2: MNHNY and SVGAGI (reference sequence). CDR3 bases: TGTGCCAGCAGTTACGCGTCCGGTCAAGGTCAGCCCCAGCATTTT. Its translation: CASSYASGQGQPQHF.

This sequence joins TRBV7-8 and TRBJ2-1, with 9 bases matching TRBD2. CDR3 length: 18 amino acids. V shed 2 bases and J 7 bases; nucleotides not matched to a gene: 15. Germline CDR1 SGHVS, CDR2 FQNEAQ. DNA for the CDR3: TGTGCCAGCAGCTTACGGGCAAATCTAGCGGGGCCGAGGAATGAGCAGTTCTTC. It codes for CASSLRANLAGPRNEQFF.

V usage is TRBV2 and J usage is TRBJ2-5; 10 nucleotides line up with TRBD2. J gave up 5 bases and V 6 bases, and 9 bases lay outside the gene matches. The CDR3 length is 15 residues. The germline CDR1 and CDR2 sequences are SNHLY and FYNNEI. In nucleotides, the CDR3 is TGTGCCAGCAGCTTTGGGACTAGCGCAGGGGAGACCCAGTACTTC. Its translation is CASSFGTSAGETQYF. The full variable domain, its missing parts supplied by reference TRBV2 and TRBJ2-5, is EPEVTQTPSHQVTQMGQEVILRCVPISNHLYFYWYRQILGQKVEFLVSFYNNEISEKSEIFDDQFSVERPDGSNFTLKIRSTKLEDSAMYFCASSFGTSAGETQYFGPGTRLLVL.